A selection of T cell receptor beta chains follows, all from one sample in a study of T cells after yellow fever vaccination. From the 5' RACE reads, TCRdb called clonotypes with MiXCR, one entry per CDR3 protein. Of about 350,000 distinct CDR3 sequences listed, over 4% were seen once; the top ten hold about 22%. This sample comprised PBMCs, obtained 5 days after the yellow fever booster vaccination. The origin of the receptors is a man in his late teens or twenties who received the YFV17D yellow fever vaccine. Both conserved end residues are trimmed from each CDR3. Fields, in order: V gene, CDR3 protein.

V: TRBV7-9; CDR3: ASSPSGTDLILREQY
V: TRBV6-2/TRBV6-3; CDR3: ARSYHLRQETQY
V: TRBV20-1; CDR3: SARRDGNTEAF
V: TRBV5-6; CDR3: ASSLGTQYGYT
V: TRBV5-8; CDR3: ASITQGESDTQY
V: TRBV11-1; CDR3: ASSLGASRLQETQY
V: TRBV20-1; CDR3: SASVLAGQTDTQY
V: TRBV20-1; CDR3: SARVGGSGGVDTQY
V: TRBV5-1; CDR3: ASSLLAGGSYNEQF
V: TRBV5-8; CDR3: ASRDLLQRLSSYNEQF
V: TRBV6-1; CDR3: ASRQGQDRTGELF
V: TRBV7-2; CDR3: ASSQEGGGYYYGYT
V: TRBV7-6; CDR3: ASSLGGTGLQETQY
V: TRBV11-2; CDR3: ASSLGSDEQF
V: TRBV3-2; CDR3: ASSHGQGLYYGYT
V: TRBV5-1; CDR3: ASSFEGNEQF
V: TRBV9; CDR3: ASSLGGLSSYNEQF
V: TRBV12-3/TRBV12-4; CDR3: ASSPGGAGNQPQH
V: TRBV6-5; CDR3: ASSYWGANEKLF
V: TRBV7-9; CDR3: ASSDGTGEEGANEKLF
V: TRBV7-2; CDR3: ASSLVAGSGGELF
V: TRBV9; CDR3: ASSVAGGGYNEQF
V: TRBV18; CDR3: ASSPLYGSSYNEQF
V: TRBV9; CDR3: ASSPGGQVLPPLH
V: TRBV30; CDR3: AWSQAPGVQQY
V: TRBV4-3; CDR3: ASSQAQGAFYGYT
V: TRBV12-3/TRBV12-4; CDR3: ASTNGGGSDTQY
V: TRBV7-9; CDR3: ASSNGPGSYNSPLH
V: TRBV29-1; CDR3: SVGPLGQETQY
V: TRBV7-9; CDR3: ASSVGSVSSYEQY
V: TRBV4-1; CDR3: ASSQGRPGNQPQH
V: TRBV4-3; CDR3: ASSLDSRENYGYT
V: TRBV6-5; CDR3: ASIPLSLAGGRTDTQY
V: TRBV4-1; CDR3: ASSQVQEDTEAF
V: TRBV11-2; CDR3: ASSLDLGVRVATNEKLF
V: TRBV6-2/TRBV6-3; CDR3: ASWFGGELF
V: TRBV11-2; CDR3: ASFPGQFSEETQY
V: TRBV27; CDR3: ASSLSWGLAGLEQF
V: TRBV20-1; CDR3: SARAFLRGRTDTQY
V: TRBV28; CDR3: ASSSGGASTDTQY
V: TRBV5-1; CDR3: ASSLVGLTYNSPLH
V: TRBV9; CDR3: ASSVEGLAGPEDTQY
V: TRBV10-3; CDR3: AIRRGLQETQY